This T cell receptor beta chain was observed in a study of shared clonotypes between healthy human individuals. General study results and limits: Among the subsets, naive ones generally showed larger estimated richness than memory ones.

On this clone: Its antigen is still unknown.

The V and J ends lost 6 bases and 10 bases respectively, with 21 bases between them. The V gene's germline CDR1 is SNHLY and CDR2 FYNNEI. The CDR3 length is 14 residues. Each subset's genomic DNA was split evenly across several immunoSEQ plates. The table came from immunoSEQ multiplex PCR; TCRdb's copy has only in-frame clones and leaves some out. The sample lists millions of clones, roughly 95% seen once, with about 0.13% in the top ten. This clonotype was sampled from a man aged 18 to 29 in good health. The V and J genes are TRBV2 and TRBJ1-2; D may be TRBD1 (5 bases). The sequencing input was naive CD4+ T cells sorted from blood. Subset noted: CD45RA+ positively selected. CDR3 protein: CASSLRDGIRDYTF. In DNA form, the CDR3 reads TGTGCCAGCAGCCTCCGGGACGGTATTCGAGACTACACCTTC.